These 11 T cell receptor beta chains were sequenced from one sample in a study of T cells after yellow fever vaccination. TCRdb reprocessed the 5' RACE reads with MiXCR, giving one entry per CDR3 protein. Of approximately 300,000 distinct CDR3 sequences listed, more than 8.5% are singletons. The sequencing used PBMCs, collected on the day of the first yellow fever vaccination. The receptor source for this set is a man aged 18 to 30 who received the YFV17D yellow fever vaccine.

This clonotype turned up a few times. The V call is TRBV7-2, the J call TRBJ1-2, with unresolved D. Germline CDR1 is SGHTA and CDR2 is FQGNSA. This CDR3 spans 15 amino acids. V lost 1 base, J lost 0 bases, and 9 bases lay in between. The chain's CDR3 is CASSLGREANYGYTF. CDR3 sequence (DNA): TGTGCCAGCAGCTTAGGGAGAGAAGCTAACTATGGCTACACCTTC.

This clonotype occurred many times. This sequence joins TRBV5-1 and TRBJ2-2, with no clear D. The CDR3 has 14 amino acids. With 4 bases removed from V and 5 bases from J, the gap between germline ends came to 12 bases. The germline V gene has CDR1 SGHRS and CDR2 YFSETQ. Here the CDR3 DNA reads TGCGCCAGCAGCACCAGTCGGTGGACCGGGGAGCTGTTTTTT. Its protein is CASSTSRWTGELFF.

There are many counts of this clonotype. This chain links TRBV18 with TRBJ2-2; possible D gene TRBD1, 5 bases. CDR1 is KGHSH and CDR2 is LQKENI in the germline V gene. CDR3 size: 16 residues. Trimming cost V 2 bases and J 7 bases, with 17 bases left between them. This CDR3 reads CASSPSSTAWIGELFF. The CDR3 DNA follows: TGTGCCAGCTCACCATCATCGACAGCGTGGATCGGGGAGCTGTTTTTT.

V is TRBV4-1 and J is TRBJ1-5; TRBD1 is a possible D gene (5 bases). The germline V and J ends were trimmed by 3 bases and 9 bases, with 9 bases remaining between them. Germline CDR1 is MGHRA and CDR2 is YSYEKL. The CDR3 is 12 residues long. The CDR3 DNA follows: TGCGCCAGCAGCCATTCAGGGAGGCCCCAGCATTTT. It encodes CASSHSGRPQHF.

The J gene is TRBJ2-3, the V gene TRBV7-5. TRBV7-5 is a pseudogene locus. The CDR3 has 19 amino acids. CDR3 sequence: CISLPAAVISTTVTDTQYF. CDR3 coding DNA: TGTATCTCTCTGCCAGCTGCCGTTATTAGCACAACGGTCACAGATACGCAGTATTTT.

The rearrangement uses TRBV5-1 and TRBJ1-2; 7 positions agree with TRBD1. Trimming at V came to 3 bases and at J to 5 bases, leaving 7 bases not matched to a gene. The CDR3 spans 14 residues. In germline, CDR1 is SGHRS, CDR2 YFSETQ. The CDR3 nucleotides read TGCGCCAGCAGCTGGGGGACAGAGCTATATGGCTACACCTTC. Translated, it gives CASSWGTELYGYTF. Full variable domain (remainder filled in from reference TRBV5-1 and TRBJ1-2): KAGVTQTPRYLIKTRGQQVTLSCSPISGHRSVSWYQQTPGQGLQFLFEYFSETQRNKGNFPGRFSGRQFSNSRSEMNVSTLELGDSALYLCASSWGTELYGYTFGSGTRLTVV.

Only one count was recorded for this clonotype. The chain joins TRBV19 to TRBJ2-1, with 7 bases fitting TRBD2. The CDR3 has 15 residues. The germline gives CDR1 LNHDA, CDR2 SQIVND (reference sequence). V was clipped by 1 base and J by 2 bases; unmatched bases: 2. CDR3 sequence (DNA): TGTGCCAGTAGTATAGGGCTAGCGGCCTACAATGAGCAGTTCTTC. Encoded protein: CASSIGLAAYNEQFF.

This clonotype was counted a few times. In nucleotides, the CDR3 is TGTGCCAGTAGTATAGTTCCTCAAACCTATGGCTACACCTTC. This sequence encodes CASSIVPQTYGYTF. The chain has TRBV19 and TRBJ1-2; no firm D call. The CDR3 loop spans 14 amino acids. In germline, CDR1 is LNHDA, CDR2 SQIVND (reference sequence). V was clipped by 1 base and J by 4 bases, with 10 bases between them. The variable domain in full, completed from reference TRBV19 and TRBJ1-2, reads DGGITQSPKYLFRKEGQNVTLSCEQNLNHDAMYWYRQDPGQGLRLIYYSQIVNDFQKGDIAEGYSVSREKKESFPLTVTSAQKNPTAFYLCASSIVPQTYGYTFGSGTRLTVV.

The gene calls are TRBV25-1 and TRBJ1-6; perhaps TRBD1 as D (5 bases). The ends were cut back, 5 bases at V and 7 bases at J, with 18 bases in the middle. CDR3 length: 16 amino acids. From germline, CDR1 is MGHDK and CDR2 SYGVNS. The CDR3 coding sequence is TGTGCCAGCAGTTGGCGGAACCTAAAGGGGAATTCACCCCTCCACTTT. Protein sequence: CASSWRNLKGNSPLHF.

This clonotype has only a few counts. This rearrangement joins TRBV6-5 to TRBJ2-1, with D possibly TRBD2 on 6 matching bases. The CDR3 sequence is 12 residues long. The V gene's germline CDR1 is MNHEY and CDR2 SVGAGI. V was shortened by 10 bases and J by 9 bases, with 16 bases between the two germline ends. CDR3 nucleotide sequence: TGTGCCATCCCGGGGGTTCGGGCTGAGCAGTTCTTC. Residues: CAIPGVRAEQFF.

There are many counts of this clonotype. The rearrangement uses TRBV29-1 and TRBJ1-1; maybe TRBD1 (5 bases). Trimming left V 6 bases short and J 0 bases short, with 8 bases between. CDR1 and CDR2 from the germline V gene are SQVTM and ANQGSEA. The CDR3 extends over 12 amino acids. CDR3 in amino acids: CSVGLMNTEAFF. The CDR3 DNA follows: TGCAGCGTGGGACTGATGAACACTGAAGCTTTCTTT.